This TCR beta chain came from a study of blood T cell repertoires in COVID-19. At the level of the study: Samples taken during acute and convalescent COVID-19 were collected in the United States, Italy and Spain. Sources were T cells, B-cell-depleted T cells, or PBMCs; the material itself was cDNA or gDNA.

Germline CDR1 SGHNT, CDR2 YYREEE (reference sequence). CDR3 length: 16 residues. V gave up 0 bases and J gave up 6 bases; unmatched junction bases: 7. In the authors' workflow: Reference gene primer amplification gave nucleated cell count estimates. Assay: immunoSEQ multiplex PCR; the TCRdb copy retains only in-frame clones and omits some. V and J calls and clone size come straight from that table; D and trimming were deduced from the DNA. The sample lists around 170,000 clones; roughly four fifths were seen once. The chain joins TRBV5-4 to TRBJ2-1; 9 bases are shared with TRBD1. Sequenced sample: peripheral blood. The sequence came from a woman between 35 and 50 years old with acute or convalescent COVID-19. The DNA of the CDR3 is TGTGCCAGCAGCTTGGGCACGACAGGGGGAGGCAATGAGCAGTTCTTC. Its protein product is CASSLGTTGGGNEQFF. Filled out from reference TRBV5-4 and TRBJ2-1, the complete variable domain reads ETGVTQSPTHLIKTRGQQVTLRCSSQSGHNTVSWYQQALGQGPQFIFQYYREEENGRGNFPPRFSGLQFPNYSSELNVNALELDDSALYLCASSLGTTGGGNEQFFGPGTRLTVL.